The entry that follows covers one T cell receptor beta chain sequence. Being one base from a much bigger clone, this may be a read error. All donors were healthy Caucasians. These data are taken from a study of identical twins. The cDNA had a unique molecular identifier and a template-switch universal primer site. TCRdb re-derived calls from the 5' RACE reads in MiXCR, one entry per CDR3 protein. The table includes about 500,000 distinct CDR3 sequences, roughly an eighth detected once. These same records also appear under a second study, on yellow fever vaccine responses in identical twins.

The source of this sequence is a woman aged 18-35 years in good health. The sequencing sample was made of CD4+ T cells sorted from blood.

The CDR3 DNA sequence: TGTGCCAGCAGTGTAGGAGGGAATTCGTACGAGCAGCACTTC. Residues: CASSVGGNSYEQHF. This chain uses TRBV12-3 or TRBV12-4 with TRBJ2-7; D may be TRBD2 (6 bases). This CDR3 is 14 amino acids long.